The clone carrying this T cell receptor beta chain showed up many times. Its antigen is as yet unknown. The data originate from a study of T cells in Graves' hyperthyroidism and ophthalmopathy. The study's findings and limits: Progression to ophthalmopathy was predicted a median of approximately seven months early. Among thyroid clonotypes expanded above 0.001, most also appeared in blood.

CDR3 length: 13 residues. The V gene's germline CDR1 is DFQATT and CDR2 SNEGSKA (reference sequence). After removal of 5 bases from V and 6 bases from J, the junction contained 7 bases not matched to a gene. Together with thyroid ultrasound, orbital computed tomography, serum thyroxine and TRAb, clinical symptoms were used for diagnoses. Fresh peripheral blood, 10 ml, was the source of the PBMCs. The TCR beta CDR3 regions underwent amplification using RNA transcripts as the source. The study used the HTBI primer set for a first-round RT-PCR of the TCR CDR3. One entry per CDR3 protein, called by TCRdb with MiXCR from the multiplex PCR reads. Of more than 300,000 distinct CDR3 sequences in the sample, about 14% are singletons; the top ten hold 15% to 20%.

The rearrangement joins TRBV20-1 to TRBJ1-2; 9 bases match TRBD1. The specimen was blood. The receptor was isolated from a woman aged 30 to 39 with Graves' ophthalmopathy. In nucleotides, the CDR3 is TGCAGTGCTGGAGGGACAGGGAAAGATGGCTACACCTTC. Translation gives CSAGGTGKDGYTF.